This TCR beta chain was retrieved from a study of T cells after yellow fever vaccination. Findings and caveats of the study: Within FACS-sorted repertoires, abundant clonotypes contaminating from the bulk population could be present. Reappearance after the booster was seen for most primary-vaccination clones, at 95% to 97% CD4 and 70% to 90% CD8.

Looked up from germline, CDR1 is DFQATT and CDR2 is SNEGSKA (reference sequence). Trimming stripped 6 bases from V and 2 bases from J, with 9 bases between. This CDR3 is 12 amino acids long. Synthesis of TCR cDNA relied on 5'RACE template switching, which attached a universal primer site and UMIs. TCRdb redid the calling of the 5' RACE reads with MiXCR, one entry per CDR3 protein. Of fewer than 350,000 distinct CDR3 sequences in the sample, around 4% are singletons; the top ten hold 23%. Worth noting for this clonotype: Antigen: not known.

The gene calls are TRBV20-1 and TRBJ2-3, with D perhaps given as TRBD1 or TRBD2 (5 bases each). This receptor was taken from a man younger than 35 who received the YFV17D yellow fever vaccine. Sequenced here: PBMCs, sampled on the day of the yellow fever booster vaccination. CDR3 amino acids: CSAPGLTDTQYF. The CDR3 region has the DNA TGCAGTGCCCCGGGGCTCACAGATACGCAGTATTTT.